The rows below give T cell receptor beta chains drawn from one sample of a study of T cell repertoires in cytomegalovirus infection. TCRdb re-analysed the reads in MiXCR, keeping a single row per CDR3 protein. The table records about 140,000 distinct CDR3 sequences, roughly 6% of them present only once. The sample was PBMCs. The origin of the receptors is a human donor in good health (CMV status not recorded). Some clones in this sample may be carry-over from other donors' samples. Both conserved end residues are part of each CDR3. The order of the fields is J gene, D gene, V gene, clone size, CDR3 length, CDR3 protein, CDR3 DNA. D genes are given only for firm matches. Size is omitted from some rows. Given values are once, few, many or a class for expanded clones.

J gene: TRBJ2-1
D gene: NA
V gene: TRBV11-2
clone size: many
CDR3 length: 16
CDR3 protein: CASSPPRGGNYNEQFF
CDR3 DNA: TGTGCCAGCAGCCCTCCGAGGGGGGGAAACTACAATGAGCAGTTCTTC

J gene: TRBJ1-6
D gene: NA
V gene: TRBV27
clone size: many
CDR3 length: 13
CDR3 protein: CASQQDYNSPLHF
CDR3 DNA: TGTGCCAGTCAACAGGACTATAATTCACCCCTCCACTTT

J gene: TRBJ2-5
D gene: TRBD2
V gene: TRBV2
clone size: many
CDR3 length: 16
CDR3 protein: CASSEVASGVGETQYF
CDR3 DNA: TGTGCCAGCAGTGAGGTTGCTAGCGGGGTGGGAGAGACCCAGTACTTC

J gene: TRBJ2-5
D gene: TRBD2
V gene: TRBV7-6
clone size: many
CDR3 length: 15
CDR3 protein: CASSLQRGPRETQYF
CDR3 DNA: TGTGCCAGCAGCTTACAGCGGGGGCCAAGGGAGACCCAGTACTTC

J gene: TRBJ1-4
D gene: NA
V gene: TRBV5-1
clone size: NA
CDR3 length: 15
CDR3 protein: CASSLEKGLGEKLFF
CDR3 DNA: TGCGCCAGCAGCTTGGAAAAGGGGCTAGGTGAAAAACTGTTTTTT

J gene: TRBJ1-6
D gene: NA
V gene: TRBV7-9
clone size: many
CDR3 length: 14
CDR3 protein: CASSLAREHSPLHF
CDR3 DNA: TGTGCCAGCAGCTTAGCCAGGGAACATTCACCCCTCCACTTT

J gene: TRBJ1-1
D gene: TRBD1
V gene: TRBV7-8
clone size: many
CDR3 length: 16
CDR3 protein: CASSLATGGLNTEAFF
CDR3 DNA: TGTGCCAGCAGCTTAGCGACAGGGGGGCTAAACACTGAAGCTTTCTTT

J gene: TRBJ2-3
D gene: TRBD2
V gene: TRBV29-1
clone size: few
CDR3 length: 18
CDR3 protein: CSVEGGLAGGLGTDTQYF
CDR3 DNA: TGCAGCGTTGAAGGGGGTCTAGCGGGGGGCCTAGGCACAGATACGCAGTATTTT

J gene: TRBJ2-5
D gene: TRBD2
V gene: TRBV15
clone size: few
CDR3 length: 13
CDR3 protein: CATHSGPQETQYF
CDR3 DNA: TGTGCCACCCATAGCGGGCCTCAAGAGACCCAGTACTTC

J gene: TRBJ2-5
D gene: NA
V gene: TRBV10-3
clone size: NA
CDR3 length: 11
CDR3 protein: CAISEGETQYF
CDR3 DNA: TGTGCCATCAGTGAGGGTGAGACCCAGTACTTC

J gene: TRBJ1-1
D gene: NA
V gene: TRBV14
clone size: few
CDR3 length: 15
CDR3 protein: CASSQDSLRSTEAFF
CDR3 DNA: TGTGCCAGCAGCCAAGATTCCCTAAGAAGCACTGAAGCTTTCTTT

J gene: TRBJ1-6
D gene: TRBD1
V gene: TRBV2
clone size: few
CDR3 length: 14
CDR3 protein: CASSDSTGGRPLHF
CDR3 DNA: TGTGCCAGCAGTGATTCGACAGGGGGGCGACCCCTCCACTTT

J gene: TRBJ1-1
D gene: NA
V gene: TRBV5-1
clone size: many
CDR3 length: 17
CDR3 protein: CASSLAVGRKWDTEAFF
CDR3 DNA: TGCGCCAGCAGCTTGGCGGTCGGTCGGAAATGGGACACTGAAGCTTTCTTT

J gene: TRBJ1-1
D gene: NA
V gene: TRBV7-2
clone size: many
CDR3 length: 15
CDR3 protein: CASSLGGGGGTEAFF
CDR3 DNA: TGTGCCAGCAGCTTGGGGGGCGGGGGGGGGACTGAAGCTTTCTTT

J gene: TRBJ1-1
D gene: NA
V gene: TRBV27
clone size: few
CDR3 length: 15
CDR3 protein: CASSPLRGLNTEAFF
CDR3 DNA: TGTGCCAGCAGTCCCCTCCGTGGATTGAACACTGAAGCTTTCTTT

J gene: TRBJ2-7
D gene: NA
V gene: TRBV5-8
clone size: many
CDR3 length: 16
CDR3 protein: CASSSVPTRGRHEQYF
CDR3 DNA: TGTGCCAGCAGTTCGGTCCCCACCAGGGGGAGGCACGAGCAGTACTTC

J gene: TRBJ2-7
D gene: TRBD2
V gene: TRBV28
clone size: NA
CDR3 length: 16
CDR3 protein: CASSLVLLAGTYEQYF
CDR3 DNA: TGTGCCAGCAGTTTAGTACTCCTAGCGGGGACCTACGAGCAGTACTTC

J gene: TRBJ2-2
D gene: NA
V gene: TRBV29-1
clone size: NA
CDR3 length: 14
CDR3 protein: CSVAPGGNTGELFF
CDR3 DNA: TGCAGCGTTGCCCCCGGGGGGAACACCGGGGAGCTGTTTTTT

J gene: TRBJ2-5
D gene: NA
V gene: TRBV11-1
clone size: few
CDR3 length: 14
CDR3 protein: CASSLAARQETQYF
CDR3 DNA: TGTGCCAGCAGCTTAGCGGCCCGCCAAGAGACCCAGTACTTC

J gene: TRBJ2-7
D gene: NA
V gene: TRBV6-1
clone size: NA
CDR3 length: 15
CDR3 protein: CATWSPGQGSYEQYF
CDR3 DNA: TGTGCCACCTGGAGCCCGGGACAAGGCTCCTACGAGCAGTACTTC

J gene: TRBJ2-2
D gene: NA
V gene: TRBV7-2
clone size: many
CDR3 length: 12
CDR3 protein: CASSPSTGELFF
CDR3 DNA: TGTGCCAGCAGCCCTAGCACCGGGGAGCTGTTTTTT

J gene: TRBJ2-7
D gene: NA
V gene: TRBV11-2
clone size: few
CDR3 length: 14
CDR3 protein: CASSLERGTVEQYF
CDR3 DNA: TGTGCCAGCAGCTTAGAGAGAGGAACAGTCGAGCAGTACTTC

J gene: TRBJ2-5
D gene: NA
V gene: TRBV28
clone size: many
CDR3 length: 16
CDR3 protein: CASSTKSGAHQETQYF
CDR3 DNA: TGTGCCAGCAGTACGAAATCCGGGGCCCACCAAGAGACCCAGTACTTC

J gene: TRBJ1-5
D gene: TRBD1
V gene: TRBV30
clone size: few
CDR3 length: 13
CDR3 protein: CAWSMTGTQPQHF
CDR3 DNA: TGTGCCTGGAGTATGACAGGGACTCAGCCCCAGCATTTT

J gene: TRBJ1-1
D gene: NA
V gene: TRBV9
clone size: NA
CDR3 length: 13
CDR3 protein: CASSVGGAAEAFF
CDR3 DNA: TGTGCCAGCAGCGTTGGGGGCGCCGCTGAAGCTTTCTTT

J gene: TRBJ2-5
D gene: NA
V gene: TRBV20-1
clone size: many
CDR3 length: 14
CDR3 protein: CSARDLSSLETQYF
CDR3 DNA: TGCAGTGCTAGAGATCTGTCTAGTCTTGAGACCCAGTACTTC

J gene: TRBJ2-7
D gene: NA
V gene: TRBV7-2
clone size: NA
CDR3 length: 14
CDR3 protein: CASSFAGVNNEQYF
CDR3 DNA: TGTGCCAGCAGCTTTGCAGGGGTTAATAACGAGCAGTACTTC

J gene: TRBJ1-5
D gene: NA
V gene: TRBV7-2
clone size: many
CDR3 length: 13
CDR3 protein: CASSLVRTQPQHF
CDR3 DNA: TGTGCCAGCAGCTTAGTACGGACTCAGCCCCAGCATTTT